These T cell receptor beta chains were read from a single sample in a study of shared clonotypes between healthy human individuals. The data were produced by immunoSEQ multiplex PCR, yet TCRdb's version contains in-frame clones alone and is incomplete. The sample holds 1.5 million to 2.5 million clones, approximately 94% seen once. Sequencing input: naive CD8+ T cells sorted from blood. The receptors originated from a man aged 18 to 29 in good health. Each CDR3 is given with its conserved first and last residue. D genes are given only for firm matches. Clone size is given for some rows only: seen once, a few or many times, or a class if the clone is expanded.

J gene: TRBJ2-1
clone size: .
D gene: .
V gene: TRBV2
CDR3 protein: CASIPRRPNEQFF
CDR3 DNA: TGTGCCAGCATTCCTAGGAGGCCAAATGAGCAGTTCTTC

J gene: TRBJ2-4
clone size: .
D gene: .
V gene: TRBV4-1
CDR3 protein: CASSQEGVLAKNIQYF
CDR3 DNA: TGCGCCAGCAGCCAAGAAGGGGTGTTAGCCAAAAACATTCAGTACTTC

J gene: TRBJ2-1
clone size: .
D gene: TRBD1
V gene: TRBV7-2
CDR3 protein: CASRPDRGYYNEQFF
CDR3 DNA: TGTGCCAGCAGGCCGGACAGGGGCTACTACAATGAGCAGTTCTTC

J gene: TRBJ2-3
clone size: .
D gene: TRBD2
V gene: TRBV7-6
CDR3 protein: CASSPSGGNTDTQYF
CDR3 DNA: TGTGCCAGCAGCCCTAGCGGGGGAAACACAGATACGCAGTATTTT

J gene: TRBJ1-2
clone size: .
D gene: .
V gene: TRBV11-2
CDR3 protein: CASTSPHRASEYYGYTF
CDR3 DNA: TGTGCCAGCACCAGTCCGCACCGGGCCTCGGAGTACTATGGCTACACCTTC

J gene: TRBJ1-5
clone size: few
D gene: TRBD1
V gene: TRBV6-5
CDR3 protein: CASSYSTGVGQPQHF
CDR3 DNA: TGTGCCAGCAGTTACTCGACAGGGGTAGGGCAGCCCCAGCATTTT

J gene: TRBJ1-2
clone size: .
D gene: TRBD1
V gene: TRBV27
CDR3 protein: CASSSDRDFYGYTF
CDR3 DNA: TGTGCCAGCAGTTCAGACAGGGACTTTTATGGCTACACCTTC

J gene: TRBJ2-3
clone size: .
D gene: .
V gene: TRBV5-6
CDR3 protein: CASSYEADTQYF
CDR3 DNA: TGTGCCAGCAGCTACGAAGCGGATACGCAGTATTTT

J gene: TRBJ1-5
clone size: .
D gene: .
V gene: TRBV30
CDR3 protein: CAWSVGTTQGQPQHF
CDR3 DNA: TGTGCCTGGAGTGTAGGGACAACGCAAGGACAGCCCCAGCATTTT

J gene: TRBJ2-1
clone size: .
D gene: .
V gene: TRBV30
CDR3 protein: CAWSETVNEQFF
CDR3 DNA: TGTGCCTGGAGTGAGACAGTAAATGAGCAGTTCTTC

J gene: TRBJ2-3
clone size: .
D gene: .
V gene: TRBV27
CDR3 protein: CASSPTPGLSTDTQYF
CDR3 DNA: TGTGCCAGCAGCCCCACTCCGGGACTGAGCACAGATACGCAGTATTTT

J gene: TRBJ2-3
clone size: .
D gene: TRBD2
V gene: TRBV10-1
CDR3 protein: CASSEIAGVPTDTQYF
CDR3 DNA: TGCGCCAGCAGTGAGATTGCGGGGGTCCCCACAGATACGCAGTATTTT

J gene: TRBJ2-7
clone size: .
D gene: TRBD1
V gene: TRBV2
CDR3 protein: CASSEDRGPYF
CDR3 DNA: TGTGCCAGCAGTGAGGACAGGGGGCCTTACTTC

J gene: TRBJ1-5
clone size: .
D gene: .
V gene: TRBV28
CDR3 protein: CASSLLAINQPQHF
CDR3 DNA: TGTGCCAGCAGTTTATTGGCCATTAATCAGCCCCAGCATTTT

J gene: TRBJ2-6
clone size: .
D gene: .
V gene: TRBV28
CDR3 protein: CASSFLSEEGANVLTF
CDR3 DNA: TGTGCCAGCAGTTTTTTATCTGAGGAAGGGGCCAACGTCCTGACTTTC

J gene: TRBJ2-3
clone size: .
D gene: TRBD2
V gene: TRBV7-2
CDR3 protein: CASSSPEWGLAESDTQYF
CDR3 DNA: TGTGCCAGCAGCTCACCCGAGTGGGGACTAGCGGAGTCAGATACGCAGTATTTT

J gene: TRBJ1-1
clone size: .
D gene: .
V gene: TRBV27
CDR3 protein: CASSLSQTGNTEAFF
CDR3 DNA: TGTGCCAGCAGTTTATCCCAGACAGGGAACACTGAAGCTTTCTTT

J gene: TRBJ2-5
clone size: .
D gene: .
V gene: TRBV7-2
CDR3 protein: CASSLVEGWGETQYF
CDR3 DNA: TGTGCCAGCAGCTTAGTTGAGGGGTGGGGAGAGACCCAGTACTTC

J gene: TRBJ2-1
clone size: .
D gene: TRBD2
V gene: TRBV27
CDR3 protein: CASSLSLAGGPYNEQFF
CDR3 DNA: TGTGCCAGCAGTTTGTCTCTAGCGGGAGGCCCTTACAATGAGCAGTTCTTC

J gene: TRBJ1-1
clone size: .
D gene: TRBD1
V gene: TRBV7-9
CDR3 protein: CASRRLQGGNTEAFF
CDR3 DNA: TGTGCCAGCAGACGTCTTCAGGGGGGGAACACTGAAGCTTTCTTT

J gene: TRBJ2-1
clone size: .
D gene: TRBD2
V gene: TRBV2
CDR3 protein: CASTLSSGGVYNEQFF
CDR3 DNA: TGTGCCAGCACCCTATCGAGCGGGGGAGTTTACAATGAGCAGTTCTTC

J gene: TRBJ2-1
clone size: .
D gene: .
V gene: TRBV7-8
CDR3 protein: CASSLGTYTKDEQFF
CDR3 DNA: TGTGCCAGCAGCCTCGGGACCTACACCAAGGACGAGCAGTTCTTC

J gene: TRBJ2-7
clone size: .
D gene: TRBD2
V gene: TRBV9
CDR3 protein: CASSEGLAASYEQYF
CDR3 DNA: TGTGCCAGCAGCGAGGGACTAGCGGCCTCCTACGAGCAGTACTTC

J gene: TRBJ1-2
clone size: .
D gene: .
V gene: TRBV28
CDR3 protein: CASSDQGYGGYTF
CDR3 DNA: TGTGCCAGCAGCGATCAGGGATATGGTGGCTACACCTTC

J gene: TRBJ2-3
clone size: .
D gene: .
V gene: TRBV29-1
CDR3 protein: CSVEAPGQSGGTDTQYF
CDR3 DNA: TGCAGCGTTGAAGCCCCGGGACAATCGGGCGGGACAGATACGCAGTATTTT

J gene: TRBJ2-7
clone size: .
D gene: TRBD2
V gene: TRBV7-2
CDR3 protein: CASSLGLAGGFETYEQYF
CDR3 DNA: TGTGCCAGCAGCTTAGGACTAGCGGGAGGGTTCGAAACCTACGAGCAGTACTTC

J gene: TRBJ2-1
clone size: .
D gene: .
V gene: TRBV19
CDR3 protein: CASSKGGAYNEQFF
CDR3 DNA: TGTGCCAGTAGTAAAGGTGGAGCCTACAATGAGCAGTTCTTC

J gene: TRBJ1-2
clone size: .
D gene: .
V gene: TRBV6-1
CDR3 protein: CASSEGPDSAAYGYTF
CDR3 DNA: TGTGCCAGCAGTGAAGGGCCGGACTCGGCGGCCTATGGCTACACCTTC

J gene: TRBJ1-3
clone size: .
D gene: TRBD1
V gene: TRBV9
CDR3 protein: CASGQAGNAIYF
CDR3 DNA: TGTGCCAGCGGACAGGCTGGAAACGCCATATATTTT

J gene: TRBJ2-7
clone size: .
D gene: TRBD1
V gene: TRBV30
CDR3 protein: CAWRIPGQLSYEQYF
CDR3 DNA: TGTGCCTGGAGAATACCGGGACAGCTCTCCTACGAGCAGTACTTC

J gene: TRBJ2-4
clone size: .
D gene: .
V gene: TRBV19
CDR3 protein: CASTTSESKNIQYF
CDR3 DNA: TGTGCCAGTACTACCTCCGAATCCAAAAACATTCAGTACTTC

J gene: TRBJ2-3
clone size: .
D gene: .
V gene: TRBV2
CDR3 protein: CASSEIPGGTVSTDTQYF
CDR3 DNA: TGTGCCAGCAGTGAAATCCCCGGGGGGACAGTGAGCACAGATACGCAGTATTTT

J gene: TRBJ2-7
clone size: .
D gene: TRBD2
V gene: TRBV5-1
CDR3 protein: CASSFGLAIYEQYF
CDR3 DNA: TGCGCCAGCAGCTTTGGACTAGCGATATACGAGCAGTACTTC

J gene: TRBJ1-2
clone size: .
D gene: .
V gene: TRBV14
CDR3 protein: CACGVGSYTF
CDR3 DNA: TGTGCGTGCGGGGTGGGGAGCTACACCTTC

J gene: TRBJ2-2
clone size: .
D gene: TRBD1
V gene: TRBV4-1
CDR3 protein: CASSTRQGTGELFF
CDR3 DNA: TGCGCCAGCAGCACCCGACAGGGCACCGGGGAGCTGTTTTTT

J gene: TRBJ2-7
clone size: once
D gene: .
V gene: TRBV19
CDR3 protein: CASSVWGNYEQYF
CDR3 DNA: TGTGCCAGTTCTGTTTGGGGTAATTACGAGCAGTACTTC

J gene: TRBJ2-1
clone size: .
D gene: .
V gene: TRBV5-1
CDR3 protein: CASSLASRDSPRDEQFF
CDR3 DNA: TGCGCCAGCAGCTTGGCCTCGCGGGACTCTCCTAGGGATGAGCAGTTCTTC

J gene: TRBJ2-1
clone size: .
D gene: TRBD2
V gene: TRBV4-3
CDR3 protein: CASSQREVGGPGDEQFF
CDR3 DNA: TGCGCCAGCAGCCAGAGGGAGGTGGGAGGGCCCGGGGATGAGCAGTTCTTC

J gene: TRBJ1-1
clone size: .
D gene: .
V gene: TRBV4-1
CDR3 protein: CASSQYLRGTEAFF
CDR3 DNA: TGCGCCAGCAGCCAATACCTAAGGGGCACTGAAGCTTTCTTT

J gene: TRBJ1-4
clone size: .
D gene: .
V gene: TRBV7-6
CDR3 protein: CASSLLPPTGSDEKLFF
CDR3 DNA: TGTGCCAGCAGCTTACTCCCCCCGACAGGTTCGGATGAAAAACTGTTTTTT

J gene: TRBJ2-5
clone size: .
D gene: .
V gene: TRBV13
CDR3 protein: CASQDGGRETQYF
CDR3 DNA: TGTGCCAGCCAGGACGGGGGCCGGGAGACCCAGTACTTC

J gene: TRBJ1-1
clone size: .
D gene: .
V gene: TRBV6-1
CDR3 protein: CASSESNTEAFF
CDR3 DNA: TGTGCCAGCAGTGAATCTAACACTGAAGCTTTCTTT

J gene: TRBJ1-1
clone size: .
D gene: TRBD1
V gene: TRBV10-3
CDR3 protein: CAISELDRDTEAFF
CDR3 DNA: TGTGCCATCAGTGAGTTGGACAGGGACACTGAAGCTTTCTTT

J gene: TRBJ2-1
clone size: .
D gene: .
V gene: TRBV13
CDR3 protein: CASSPYRTRINNEQFF
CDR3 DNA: TGTGCCAGCAGCCCCTATAGGACTCGGATAAACAATGAGCAGTTCTTC

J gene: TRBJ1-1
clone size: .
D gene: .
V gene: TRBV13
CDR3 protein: CASSPRLRNTEAFF
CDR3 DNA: TGTGCCAGCAGCCCCCGCCTAAGGAACACTGAAGCTTTCTTT

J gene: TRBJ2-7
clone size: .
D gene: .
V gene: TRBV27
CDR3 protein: CASSLADPYEQYF
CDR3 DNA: TGTGCCAGCAGTTTGGCCGATCCCTACGAGCAGTACTTC

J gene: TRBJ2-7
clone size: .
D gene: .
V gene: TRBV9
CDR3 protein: CASSVSPAYEQYF
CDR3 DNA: TGTGCCAGCAGCGTATCTCCAGCCTACGAGCAGTACTTC

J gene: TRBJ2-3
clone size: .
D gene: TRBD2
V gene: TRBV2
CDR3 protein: CASSRLAGASDTQYF
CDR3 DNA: TGTGCCAGCAGTCGACTAGCGGGAGCTTCAGATACGCAGTATTTT

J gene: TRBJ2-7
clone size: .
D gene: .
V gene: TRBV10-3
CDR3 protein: CAISVQDSYEQYF
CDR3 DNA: TGTGCCATCAGCGTTCAGGACTCCTACGAGCAGTACTTC

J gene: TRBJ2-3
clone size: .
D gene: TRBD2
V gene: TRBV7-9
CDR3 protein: CASTLLAGWADTQYF
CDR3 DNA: TGTGCCAGCACCTTACTAGCGGGGTGGGCAGATACGCAGTATTTT

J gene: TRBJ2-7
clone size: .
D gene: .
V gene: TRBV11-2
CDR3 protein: CASSLRLPPSYEQYF
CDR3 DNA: TGTGCCAGCAGCTTACGGCTTCCTCCGTCCTACGAGCAGTACTTC

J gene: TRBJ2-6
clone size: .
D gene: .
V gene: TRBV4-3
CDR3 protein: CASSQEPRGSGANVLTF
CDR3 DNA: TGCGCCAGCAGCCAAGAACCACGGGGCTCTGGGGCCAACGTCCTGACTTTC

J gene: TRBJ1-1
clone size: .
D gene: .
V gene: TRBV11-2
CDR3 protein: CASSLDYQGNTEAFF
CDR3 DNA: TGTGCCAGCAGCTTAGATTACCAGGGGAACACTGAAGCTTTCTTT